Listed here are 22 T cell receptor beta chains from one sample, sequenced in a study of low-dose radiotherapy and immunotherapy resistance in tumors. This sample's time point: after trial treatment. The treatment here: LDRT plus nivolumab, ipilimumab, low-dose cyclophosphamide and aspirin (RACIN trial). Both TCRalpha and TCRbeta chains were reverse transcribed with V-gene-specific primers. A constant-region primer paired with the V-primer adapter amplified TCRs over 20 PCR cycles. TCRdb reprocessed the reads with MiXCR, giving one entry per CDR3 protein. Here the sample spans about 97,000 distinct CDR3 sequences, less than 25% being singletons. The starting material was PBMCs, obtained after low-dose radiotherapy plus immunotherapy. These receptors originate from a male donor with prostate cancer.

As regards this clonotype: With a far larger clone one base away, a read error is the likely cause. V gene TRBV6-2 or TRBV6-3 combines with J gene TRBJ2-2; possible D gene TRBD2, 6 bases. CDR3 length equals 13 residues. Germline-derived CDR1 and CDR2 are MNHEY and SVGEGT. Written as DNA, the CDR3 is TGTGCCGGCAGTGCCGGGGGCACCGGGGAGCTGTTTTTT. This codes for CAGSAGGTGELFF.

About this clonotype: This likely stems from a read error, as it lies one base from a far larger clone. Since no conserved phenylalanine or tryptophan closes the CDR3, a read error is the likely cause. The V call is TRBV6-5, the J call TRBJ1-2; D call uncertain. The CDR3 is made up of 14 amino acids. Germline V gives CDR1 MNHEY, CDR2 SVGAGI. Trimming removed 4 bases at V and 3 bases at J, with 12 bases between. The CDR3, as DNA: TGTGCCAGCAGTTCGGGTGGATTAGACTATGGCTACACCTGC. Translation: CASSSGGLDYGYTC.

Only a few counts were recorded for this clonotype. The V call is TRBV3-1, the J call TRBJ2-5; D is unclear. Trimming left V 2 bases short and J 1 base short, with 2 bases between. The CDR3 has 12 amino acids. Per germline, CDR1 LGHDT and CDR2 YNNKEL (reference sequence). The CDR3 coding sequence is TGTGCCAGCAGCCAATCCCAAGAGACCCAGTACTTC. Translation gives CASSQSQETQYF.

This clonotype has more than one count but fewer than ten. DNA of the CDR3: TGTGCCAGCACCCAACGCGGGATCCAGTACTTC. Its protein product is CASTQRGIQYF. The rearrangement links TRBV27 to TRBJ2-7, with D perhaps matching TRBD2 (6 bases). The CDR3 runs to 11 residues. V shed 7 bases and J shed 10 bases, with 14 bases lying between them. Germline V gene sequence: CDR1 MNHEY, CDR2 SMNVEV (reference sequence).

This clonotype was counted ten times or more. The chain is built from TRBV6-2 or TRBV6-3 and TRBJ2-7, with a weak D call TRBD2 (6 bases). The CDR3 loop spans 13 amino acids. The germline gives CDR1 MNHEY, CDR2 SVGEGT. The V gene lost 7 bases and the J gene lost 6 bases, with 16 bases spanning the gap. Here the CDR3 DNA reads TGTGCCAGCATTTTCCGGATGGGGGGCGAGCAGTACTTC. Translated: CASIFRMGGEQYF.

The table lists this clonotype with many counts. V usage is TRBV30 and J usage is TRBJ2-3; tentatively, D is TRBD2 (7 bases). The ends were cut back, 2 bases at V and 3 bases at J, with 24 bases in the middle. Germline V gene sequence: CDR1 GTSNPN, CDR2 SVGIG (reference sequence). This CDR3 spans 18 amino acids. The CDR3 region is CAWSPTSLKGGGTDTQYF. Here the CDR3 DNA reads TGTGCCTGGAGTCCGACCTCCTTAAAAGGGGGAGGGACAGATACGCAGTATTTT.

The sample holds many counts of this clonotype. This chain uses TRBV7-2 with TRBJ1-4; D remains ambiguous. Trimming took 4 bases from V and 8 from J, leaving 14 bases between them. Germline V gene lookup returns CDR1 SGHTA and CDR2 FQGNSA. The CDR3 has 14 residues. The CDR3 region is CASSSSDRGEKLFF. The CDR3 DNA sequence: TGTGCCAGCAGCTCCTCGGACCGCGGAGAAAAACTGTTTTTT.

V and J are TRBV20-1 and TRBJ2-1; the D gene is possibly TRBD2 (6 bases). Germline V gives CDR1 DFQATT, CDR2 SNEGSKA (reference sequence). Trimming left V 5 bases short and J 5 bases short, with 16 bases between. CDR3 length: 14 amino acids. CDR3 sequence: CSALKEGLHNEQFF. In DNA form, the CDR3 reads TGCAGTGCTCTAAAGGAGGGACTTCACAATGAGCAGTTCTTC.

This clonotype was seen repeatedly, ten times or more. CDR3 nucleotide sequence: TGCAGTGCTCAACTACAAGAGACCCAGTACTTC. Its translation: CSAQLQETQYF. This chain joins TRBV20-1 and TRBJ2-5; D gene ambiguous. The CDR3 runs to 11 residues. V was pared by 5 bases and J by 2 bases, with 6 bases between. CDR1 DFQATT and CDR2 SNEGSKA come from the germline V gene (reference sequence).

This clonotype was seen at least ten times. The chain joins TRBV7-2 to TRBJ1-2, with D unresolved. The germline CDR1 and CDR2 sequences are SGHTA and FQGNSA. This CDR3 region has 14 residues. Deletions cut 3 bases from V and 3 bases from J, with 11 bases between. CDR3 sequence reads: CASSFLRGDYGYTF. DNA for the CDR3: TGTGCCAGCAGCTTTCTTAGAGGCGACTATGGCTACACCTTC.

In its sample, this clonotype was seen many times. V gene TRBV27 combines with J gene TRBJ2-3; D call uncertain. Per germline, CDR1 MNHEY and CDR2 SMNVEV (reference sequence). The CDR3 loop spans 15 amino acids. V shed 2 bases and J shed 1 base, with 10 bases lying between them. In DNA form, the CDR3 reads TGTGCCAGCAGTTTAAACCCTTCGGGCACAGATACGCAGTATTTT. This sequence encodes CASSLNPSGTDTQYF.

This clonotype was seen repeatedly, ten times or more. The V call is TRBV4-2, the J call TRBJ2-1; 9 bases match TRBD2. V gave up 1 base and J gave up 4 bases; unmatched junction bases: 2. CDR3 length equals 15 residues. Germline values: CDR1 LGHNA, CDR2 YNFKEQ. For the CDR3, the DNA is TGTGCCAGCAGCCAAGCAGCGGGGGGTTACAATGAGCAGTTCTTC. The encoded protein is CASSQAAGGYNEQFF.

This clonotype was detected ten times or more. The chain has TRBV7-2 and TRBJ2-1, with TRBD2 matching 14 bases. The trim removed 2 bases at V and 4 bases at J, leaving 10 bases unmatched. The CDR3 covers 19 residues. Looked up from germline, CDR1 is SGHTA and CDR2 is FQGNSA. The CDR3 here is CASSLHVGLAGGLYNEQFF. DNA of the CDR3: TGTGCCAGCAGCTTACACGTAGGACTAGCGGGGGGCCTATACAATGAGCAGTTCTTC.

This clonotype was picked up many times. The CDR3 loop reads CSVRHGEGDGYTF. The CDR3 DNA reads as TGCAGCGTCCGACACGGGGAGGGGGATGGCTACACCTTC. J is TRBJ1-2 and V is TRBV29-1, with a tentative D call TRBD1 (6 bases). This CDR3 is 13 amino acids long. Germline CDR1 is SQVTM and CDR2 is ANQGSEA. V lost 6 bases, J lost 6 bases, and 17 bases lay in between.

This clonotype was seen just once. This chain links TRBV5-4 with TRBJ2-1; 16 bases are a match to TRBD2. The length of the CDR3 is 17 residues. Germline-derived CDR1 and CDR2 are SGHNT and YYREEE (reference sequence). J was trimmed by 4 bases and V by 3 bases; bases with no gene match: 4. The CDR3 DNA follows: TGTGCCAGCAGCTCGGGACTAGCGGGAGGGCCTTACAATGAGCAGTTCTTC. Residues: CASSSGLAGGPYNEQFF.

This clonotype has at least ten counts. This chain links TRBV5-4 with TRBJ2-7, with D hard to call. This CDR3 is 14 amino acids long. With 0 bases removed from V and 9 bases from J, the gap between germline ends came to 16 bases. Germline values: CDR1 SGHNT, CDR2 YYREEE (reference sequence). In DNA form, the CDR3 reads TGTGCCAGCAGCTTGGAGTACGGACCTACGAGGCAGTACTTC. Its protein product is CASSLEYGPTRQYF.

In regard to this clonotype: It is unclear where the CDR3 begins or ends on the DNA, so no DNA is shown, and the CDR3 is as TCRdb lists it. V and J are TRBV18 and TRBJ1-4; the table's D call of TRBD1 was not tested on the DNA. The germline gives CDR1 KGHSH, CDR2 LQKENI. The CDR3 adds up to 13 amino acids, both ends counted. CDR3 region: CASSPLGGKLFFF.

This clonotype was counted at least ten times. The V call is TRBV7-2, the J call TRBJ2-2, with 9 bases that match TRBD2. V trimming: 2 bases; J trimming: 5 bases; junction bases outside the gene matches: 6. Germline values: CDR1 SGHTA, CDR2 FQGNSA. The CDR3 has 16 amino acids. CDR3 region: CASSLRLAGRTGELFF. In DNA form, the CDR3 reads TGTGCCAGCAGCTTAAGGCTAGCGGGGAGGACCGGGGAGCTGTTTTTT.

This chain joins TRBV12-3 or TRBV12-4 and TRBJ2-7; 9 nucleotides match TRBD2. This CDR3 spans 15 amino acids. Germline trimming cut 6 bases from V and 6 bases from J; bases unmatched to any gene: 12. The CDR3 DNA reads as TGTGCCAGCAGCGCTAACCCGGGACTAGCTTCCGAGCAGTACTTC. Protein sequence: CASSANPGLASEQYF.

This clonotype has ten or more counts. This chain links TRBV19 with TRBJ2-5, with D possibly being TRBD1 (6 bases). Deletions cut 3 bases from V and 2 bases from J, with 10 bases between. CDR1 and CDR2 from the germline V gene are LNHDA and SQIVND (reference sequence). The CDR3 loop spans 14 amino acids. CDR3 DNA sequence: TGTGCCAGTAGTATTCGACAGGCGCAAGAGACCCAGTACTTC. It translates to CASSIRQAQETQYF.

This clonotype was counted ten times or more. The junction differs from germline at one of its ends, possibly a read error. The chain is built from TRBV11-2 and TRBJ2-7; D uncertain. This CDR3 has 13 residues. CDR1 and CDR2 (germline): SGHAT, FQNNGV. The CDR3 DNA sequence: TGTGCCAGCAGCCTAGACCGTCGAGGCGAGCAGTACTTC. Translating gives CASSLDRRGEQYF.

As concerns this clonotype: No DNA is shown, since the ends of the CDR3 on it are uncertain; the CDR3 is the one TCRdb lists. The chain carries TRBV7-8 and TRBJ1-5; the DNA was not compared with TRBD1, the D call given in the table. The CDR3 is 23 residues long, ends included. Germline assignment: CDR1 SGHVS and CDR2 FQNEAQ. CDR3 sequence reads: CASTRTGVLNEQFFGEANQPQHF.